This T cell receptor beta chain is from a study of shared clonotypes between healthy human individuals. Study at large: Aged between 18 and 49, the donors were a couple of women and three men. Regarding the study as a whole: In general, naive subsets displayed greater estimated richness than memory subsets did. The study's rarefaction showed incomplete sorted-subset sequencing despite large depth.

The method was immunoSEQ multiplex PCR; TCRdb's version includes in-frame clones alone and lacks a portion of them. Of approximately 2.3 million clones listed, 93% were seen once; the top ten hold 0.35% to 0.45%. A word on this clone: Its target is not known.

V was pared by 4 bases and J by 6 bases, with 22 bases between. Germline loops: CDR1 SGHTS, CDR2 YDEGEE. The CDR3 contains 17 residues. The source material was naive CD4+ T cells from PBMCs. Subset described: CD45RA+ positively selected. The rearrangement uses TRBV5-8 and TRBJ1-4, with TRBD1 as a possible D gene (5 bases). The receptor was isolated from a young man in good health. Some clones in this sample may be carry-over from other donors' samples. The CDR3 nucleotides are TGTGCCAGCAGCCCCCCCGGATCAGGATGGGGGTATGAAAAACTGTTTTTT. Protein: CASSPPGSGWGYEKLFF.